The entry below describes one TCR beta chain. The antigen remains unidentified. Trimming cost V 10 bases and J 1 base; bases outside gene matches: 2. Germline V gives CDR1 MNHEY, CDR2 SMNVEV (reference sequence). CDR3 length equals 13 residues. Unique molecular identifiers tagged the TCR beta cDNA libraries. Each CDR3 protein is one row after TCRdb ran MiXCR on the PCR reads. The table records about 430,000 distinct CDR3 sequences, approximately 38% of them present only once. These data come from a study of post-analysis software for immune sequencing data. Study context: The cohort encompassed relapsing-remitting, secondary progressive and progressive-relapsing multiple sclerosis disease courses.

General study results and limits: Controls' normalized Chao1 diversity significantly exceeded that of multiple sclerosis patients. In patients, four to six TRBV segments were more frequent than in controls, with TRBV5-6, TRBV5-1 and TRBV20-1 among them. Samples sharing a preparation batch grouped tightly together when assessed by F measure.

Specimen: blood. This chain joins TRBV27 and TRBJ2-2, with 8 bases matching TRBD1. The source of this sequence is a girl aged 2 to 10 with multiple sclerosis. CDR3 in amino acids: CATGQGNTGELFF. The CDR3 bases are TGTGCCACCGGACAGGGGAACACCGGGGAGCTGTTTTTT.